A single sample is the source of the 28 T cell receptor beta chains below, sequenced in a study of cytomegalovirus exposure and HLA in healthy donors. PCR employed 60 Vbeta and 13 Jbeta primers. Assay: immunoSEQ multiplex PCR; the TCRdb copy retains only in-frame clones and omits some. The table lists roughly 180,000 clones, 77% of them singletons. Sequenced sample: PBMCs. The receptor set was obtained from a woman in her sixties or seventies in good health and CMV-seropositive.

The J gene is TRBJ2-7, the V gene TRBV11-2, with D maybe TRBD2 (6 bases). The V gene lost 5 bases and the J gene lost 3 bases, with 14 bases spanning the gap. Looked up from germline, CDR1 is SGHAT and CDR2 is FQNNGV. This CDR3 has 14 residues. The CDR3 spells CASSPSGTYYEQYF. For the CDR3, the DNA is TGTGCCAGCAGCCCTTCCGGGACTTACTACGAGCAGTACTTC.

The chain couples TRBV5-1 to TRBJ2-1, with D possibly being TRBD2 (6 bases). The CDR3 contains 15 residues. The germline V gene encodes CDR1 SGHRS and CDR2 YFSETQ. The germline V and J ends were trimmed by 2 bases and 3 bases, with 12 bases remaining between them. CDR3 sequence: CASSFVLGLYNEQFF. The CDR3 DNA reads TGCGCCAGCAGCTTCGTGTTGGGACTCTACAATGAGCAGTTCTTC. The complete variable domain, with remaining parts taken from reference TRBV5-1 and TRBJ2-1, reads KAGVTQTPRYLIKTRGQQVTLSCSPISGHRSVSWYQQTPGQGLQFLFEYFSETQRNKGNFPGRFSGRQFSNSRSEMNVSTLELGDSALYLCASSFVLGLYNEQFFGPGTRLTVL.

The chain has TRBV5-1 and TRBJ2-5; D is perhaps TRBD2 (6 bases). The J call may not be correct, given that the DNA end is closer to TRBJ2-7. The CDR3 is made up of 15 amino acids. CDR1 and CDR2 from the germline V gene are SGHRS and YFSETQ. In nucleotides, the CDR3 is TGCGCCAGCAGCTTGGAGGGCGGAGGGATTTACGAGCAGTACTTC. Its protein is CASSLEGGGIYEQYF.

About this clone itself: The identical CDR3 is also encoded by other nucleotide sequences in the sample. The chain couples TRBV19 to TRBJ2-3; D is perhaps TRBD1 or TRBD2 (6 bases each). The CDR3 is 13 residues long. Trimming removed 5 bases at V and 6 bases at J, with 12 bases between. Germline lookup yields CDR1 LNHDA and CDR2 SQIVND (reference sequence). CDR3 sequence (DNA): TGTGCCAGTAGTTTAGGGGGGCTTGATACGCAGTATTTT. This sequence encodes CASSLGGLDTQYF.

This clone was seen only once. The chain employs TRBV7-6 and TRBJ2-3, with TRBD2 identical over 11 bases. The germline V gene encodes CDR1 SGHVS and CDR2 FNYEAQ. CDR3 length: 16 residues. Trimming took 4 bases from V and 2 from J; bases not matched to a gene: 5. The CDR3 spells CASSSLAGGTTDTQYF. CDR3 nucleotide sequence: TGTGCCAGCAGCTCCCTAGCGGGAGGAACCACAGATACGCAGTATTTT. The complete variable domain, with remaining parts taken from reference TRBV7-6 and TRBJ2-3, reads GAGVSQSPRYKVTKRGQDVALRCDPISGHVSLYWYRQALGQGPEFLTYFNYEAQQDKSGLPNDRFSAERPEGSISTLTIQRTEQRDSAMYRCASSSLAGGTTDTQYFGPGTRLTVL.

The V gene is TRBV2, the J gene TRBJ1-5; D unresolved. The germline V gene has CDR1 SNHLY and CDR2 FYNNEI. The CDR3 is 13 amino acids. V was clipped by 3 bases and J by 5 bases, with 8 bases between them. The CDR3: CASSEFEDQPQHF. CDR3 nucleotides: TGTGCCAGCAGTGAGTTTGAGGATCAGCCCCAGCATTTT.

This chain links TRBV5-1 with TRBJ2-1; D unresolved. Germline loops: CDR1 SGHRS, CDR2 YFSETQ. This CDR3 contains 15 residues. V lost 4 bases to trimming and J lost 1 base, with 12 bases between them. This chain's CDR3 is CASSADSISYNEQFF. The DNA of the CDR3 is TGCGCCAGCAGCGCAGACTCAATTTCCTACAATGAGCAGTTCTTC.

V is TRBV7-9 and J is TRBJ1-3; no definite D call. This CDR3 comprises 13 residues. V lost 1 base and J lost 4, with 5 bases in between. The V gene's germline CDR1 is SEHNR and CDR2 FQNEAQ (reference sequence). The CDR3 DNA reads as TGTGCCAGCAGCTTAGTTACAGGAAACACCATATATTTT. As protein: CASSLVTGNTIYF.

Note on this clone: The sample contains more than one DNA sequence encoding this CDR3. The chain carries TRBV2 and TRBJ1-1, with D possibly being TRBD1 (5 bases). The V gene lost 6 bases and the J gene lost 1 base, with 9 bases spanning the gap. In germline, CDR1 is SNHLY, CDR2 FYNNEI. CDR3 size: 13 residues. CDR3 sequence reads: CASSADRNTEAFF. CDR3 DNA: TGTGCCAGCAGCGCCGACAGGAACACTGAAGCTTTCTTT.

This clone was counted once. The rearrangement uses TRBV27 and TRBJ2-5; 14 nucleotides line up with TRBD2. Trimming removed 5 bases from V and 4 bases from J; junction bases left unmatched: 3. The CDR3 is 15 residues long. Germline V gene data show CDR1 as MNHEY and CDR2 as SMNVEV (reference sequence). CDR3 DNA sequence: TGTGCCAGCAGTCGGGGACTAGCGGGAGCAGAGACCCAGTACTTC. This translates into CASSRGLAGAETQYF.

The CDR3 region is CASGRTSSYEQYF. CDR3 nucleotide sequence: TGTGCCAGCGGAAGGACTAGCTCCTACGAGCAGTACTTC. The rearrangement uses TRBV7-2 and TRBJ2-7; 7 bases align to TRBD2. The CDR3 consists of 13 residues. CDR1 is SGHTA and CDR2 is FQGNSA in the germline V gene. The J segment lost 0 bases and the V segment lost 8 bases, leaving 4 bases of the junction unmatched.

This clone was detected a few times. The V and J genes are TRBV2 and TRBJ2-7; 7 bases are shared with TRBD1. The CDR3 is 16 amino acids. Germline CDR1 reads SNHLY; CDR2 reads FYNNEI. V dropped 6 bases and J dropped 3; count of bases not matched to a gene: 14. CDR3: CASRESGQSRLYEQYF. CDR3 bases: TGTGCCAGCAGGGAATCGGGACAGAGCCGCCTCTACGAGCAGTACTTC. The full variable domain, its missing parts supplied by reference TRBV2 and TRBJ2-7, is EPEVTQTPSHQVTQMGQEVILRCVPISNHLYFYWYRQILGQKVEFLVSFYNNEISEKSEIFDDQFSVERPDGSNFTLKIRSTKLEDSAMYFCASRESGQSRLYEQYFGPGTRLTVT.

This chain uses TRBV4-1 with TRBJ2-7; TRBD2 aligns across 10 bases. The CDR3 sequence is 18 residues long. V shed 1 base, J shed 4 bases, and the junction held 13 bases outside the gene matches. Germline CDR1 and CDR2: MGHRA and YSYEKL. CDR3 DNA: TGCGCCAGCAGCCAAGTATCCCTAGCGGGGGTTCCTTCTTACGAGCAGTACTTC. This gives the protein CASSQVSLAGVPSYEQYF.

The chain carries TRBV6-5 and TRBJ2-7; D is unclear. Germline-derived CDR1 and CDR2 are MNHEY and SVGAGI. The CDR3 spans 14 residues. Trimming took 6 bases from V and 2 from J, leaving 14 bases between them. In DNA form, the CDR3 reads TGTGCCAGCAGCTCTCCATACTCGACCTACGAGCAGTACTTC. Translation gives CASSSPYSTYEQYF.

For this clone: Other DNA sequences of this sample code for an identical CDR3. The J gene is TRBJ1-3, the V gene TRBV5-1, with 8 bases fitting TRBD1. The length of the CDR3 is 14 residues. Germline CDR1 reads SGHRS; CDR2 reads YFSETQ. The trim removed 2 bases at V and 2 bases at J, leaving 0 bases unmatched. CDR3 sequence reads: CASSLQGAGNTIYF. The CDR3 nucleotides read TGCGCCAGCAGCTTACAGGGGGCTGGAAACACCATATATTTT. The full variable domain, with the rest looked up from reference TRBV5-1 and TRBJ1-3, is KAGVTQTPRYLIKTRGQQVTLSCSPISGHRSVSWYQQTPGQGLQFLFEYFSETQRNKGNFPGRFSGRQFSNSRSEMNVSTLELGDSALYLCASSLQGAGNTIYFGEGSWLTVV.

V usage is TRBV30 and J usage is TRBJ2-5; TRBD2 agrees at 10 bases. The CDR3 is 14 amino acids. V was pared by 0 bases and J by 6 bases, with 4 bases of the junction left unmatched. Germline V gene sequence: CDR1 GTSNPN, CDR2 SVGIG (reference sequence). The CDR3 here is CAWSVDSGGQTQYF. The DNA of the CDR3 is TGTGCCTGGAGTGTAGATAGCGGGGGGCAGACCCAGTACTTC.

The chain uses TRBV9 and TRBJ2-1; 13 nucleotides line up with TRBD2. The germline gives CDR1 SGDLS, CDR2 YYNGEE. The CDR3 is made up of 17 amino acids. Trimming cost V 3 bases and J 0 bases; bases outside gene matches: 3. CDR3 region: CASSAGTSGASYNEQFF. The CDR3 DNA reads as TGTGCCAGCAGCGCCGGGACTAGCGGGGCCTCCTACAATGAGCAGTTCTTC.

This clone was recorded once. This chain links TRBV5-8 with TRBJ2-7; D unresolved. In germline, CDR1 is SGHTS, CDR2 YDEGEE. The CDR3 extends over 12 amino acids. Trimming pared 1 base from V and 4 bases from J, leaving 6 bases between. In DNA form, the CDR3 reads TGTGCCAGCAGCTTGTCCGTTTACGAGCAGTACTTC. It codes for CASSLSVYEQYF.

This clone was picked up a small number of times. The chain carries TRBV6-5 and TRBJ1-6, with 9 positions matching TRBD1. V lost 6 bases and J lost 9; bases outside the gene matches: 6. The germline gives CDR1 MNHEY, CDR2 SVGAGI. The CDR3 covers 14 residues. This CDR3 is CASRAGQGSSPLHF. The DNA of the CDR3 is TGTGCCAGCAGGGCGGGACAGGGAAGTTCACCCCTCCACTTT.

The chain carries TRBV7-8 and TRBJ1-1; no reliable D call. This CDR3 contains 14 residues. Trimming left V 5 bases short and J 6 bases short, with 16 bases between. Germline-derived CDR1 and CDR2 are SGHVS and FQNEAQ. The CDR3, as DNA: TGTGCCAGCAGCCTGACTCGACTGCCTGCTGAAGCTTTCTTT. Translating it yields CASSLTRLPAEAFF.

The CDR3 region is CSVGTGGSSYEQYF. The CDR3 region has the DNA TGCAGCGTAGGGACAGGGGGAAGCTCCTACGAGCAGTACTTC. This chain connects TRBV29-1 to TRBJ2-7, with TRBD1 identical over 11 bases. CDR3 length: 14 residues. Germline CDR1 is SQVTM and CDR2 is ANQGSEA. Trimming took 6 bases from V and 0 from J; bases not matched to a gene: 4.

The V call is TRBV2, the J call TRBJ2-3, with 11 bases identical to TRBD2. Germline V lookup: CDR1 SNHLY, CDR2 FYNNEI. The CDR3 contains 18 residues. Trimming at V came to 2 bases and at J to 5 bases, leaving 12 bases not matched to a gene. The DNA of the CDR3 is TGTGCCAGCAGTGAATGGTTAGCGGGGGGGCCCCAGGGAGATACGCAGTATTTT. It specifies CASSEWLAGGPQGDTQYF.

This chain uses TRBV30 with TRBJ2-5; possibly TRBD1 for D (5 bases). Trimming cost V 3 bases and J 4 bases, with 18 bases left between them. Germline-derived CDR1 and CDR2 are GTSNPN and SVGIG (reference sequence). The CDR3 runs 15 residues. CDR3 loop: CAWRRAGLGRETQYF. The CDR3 DNA reads as TGTGCCTGGAGAAGGGCAGGGTTGGGTAGAGAGACCCAGTACTTC.

The CDR3 protein is CASSQLGTGTGNTIYF. CDR3 nucleotide sequence: TGCGCCAGCAGTCAATTGGGGACAGGGACTGGAAACACCATATATTTT. The J gene is TRBJ1-3, the V gene TRBV23-1; 9 positions agree with TRBD1. TRBV23-1 is given ORF status, its function remaining uncertain. Germline trimming cut 1 base from V and 2 bases from J; bases unmatched to any gene: 3. The CDR3 totals 16 residues.

The CDR3 DNA sequence: TGTGCCAGCAGGGGAGCGGCGAGCACAGATACGCAGTATTTT. Translating it yields CASRGAASTDTQYF. This chain joins TRBV28 and TRBJ2-3; D possibly corresponds to TRBD2 (5 bases). V was clipped by 6 bases and J by 0 bases, with 10 bases between them. The CDR3 is 14 residues long. The germline CDR1 and CDR2 sequences are MDHEN and SYDVKM.

This clone came up once. At the DNA level, this CDR3 is encoded by other sequences in the same sample as well. CDR3 in amino acids: CASSPGTGSGNTIYF. CDR3 nucleotide sequence: TGTGCCAGCTCCCCAGGCACAGGATCTGGAAACACCATATATTTT. This chain uses TRBV18 with TRBJ1-3, with a tentative D call TRBD1 (5 bases). The ends were cut back, 6 bases at V and 1 base at J, with 13 bases in the middle. The CDR3 runs 15 residues. Germline-derived CDR1 and CDR2 are KGHSH and LQKENI.

This chain connects TRBV7-3 to TRBJ1-1, with a weak D call TRBD1 (6 bases). Germline V CDR1 and CDR2: SGHTA, FQGTGA. The V end lost 6 bases, the J end lost 1 base, and 12 bases lay between the germline ends. The CDR3 has 14 residues. Here the CDR3 DNA reads TGTGCCAGCAGTTTACAGGGCCCGAACACTGAAGCTTTCTTT. Protein sequence: CASSLQGPNTEAFF.

For this clone: Sequence at one end of the junction differs from germline and may be a read error. V and J are TRBV7-7 and TRBJ2-6; 9 bases match TRBD2. The CDR3 has 18 residues. CDR1 SSHAT and CDR2 FNYEAQ come from the germline V gene (reference sequence). CDR3 amino acids: CASSLGGGGASGANGLTF. DNA of the CDR3: TGTGCCAGCAGCTTAGGAGGCGGGGGGGCCTCTGGGGCCAACGGCCTGACTTTC.